What follows describes a single TCR beta chain. The antigen remains undetermined. This record comes from a study of T cell repertoires in cytomegalovirus infection. About the study: Public TCR beta signature analysis indicated the presence of both CMV infection and matching HLA type. Study results and caveats: Ex vivo responses were dominated by HLA-C-restricted CMV-specific TCR beta clonotypes.

A single record per CDR3 protein comes from TCRdb applying MiXCR to the reads. The sample carries some 500,000 distinct CDR3 sequences, 35% to 50% recorded once. V shed 1 base and J 5 bases; nucleotides not matched to a gene: 8. Germline-derived CDR1 and CDR2 are SGHTA and FQGNSA. The length of the CDR3 is 17 residues. The chain employs TRBV7-2 and TRBJ2-5, with TRBD2 identical over 12 bases. Sequenced material: cultured PBMCs, taken from culture after CMV antigen stimulation. The clonotype originates from a human donor in good health (CMV status not recorded). Some clones in this sample may be carry-over from other donors' samples. This chain's CDR3 is CASSLGLAGVLLETQYF. The DNA for the CDR3 is TGTGCCAGCAGCTTAGGACTAGCGGGAGTTTTGTTGGAGACCCAGTACTTC.